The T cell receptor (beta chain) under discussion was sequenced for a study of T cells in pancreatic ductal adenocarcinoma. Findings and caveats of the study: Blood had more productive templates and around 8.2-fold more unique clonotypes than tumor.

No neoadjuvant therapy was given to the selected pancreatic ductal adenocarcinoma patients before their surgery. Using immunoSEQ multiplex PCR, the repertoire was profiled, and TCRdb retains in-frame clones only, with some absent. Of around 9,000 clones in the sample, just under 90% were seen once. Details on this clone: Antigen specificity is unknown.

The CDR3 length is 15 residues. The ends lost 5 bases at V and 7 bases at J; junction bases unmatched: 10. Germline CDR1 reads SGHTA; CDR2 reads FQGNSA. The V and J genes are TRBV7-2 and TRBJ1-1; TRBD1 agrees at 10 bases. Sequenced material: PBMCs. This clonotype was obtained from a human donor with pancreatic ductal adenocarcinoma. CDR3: CASSTGQGNANEAFF. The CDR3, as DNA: TGTGCCAGCAGCACGGGACAGGGGAACGCGAATGAAGCTTTCTTT.